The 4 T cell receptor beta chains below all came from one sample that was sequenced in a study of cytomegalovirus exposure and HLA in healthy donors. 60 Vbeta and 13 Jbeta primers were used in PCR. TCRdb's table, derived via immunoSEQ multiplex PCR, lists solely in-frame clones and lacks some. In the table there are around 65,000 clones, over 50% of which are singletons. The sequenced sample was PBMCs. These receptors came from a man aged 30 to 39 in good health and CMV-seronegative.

CDR3 bases: TGTGCCAGCAGCTTGGGTAGCCACAATGAGCAGTTCTTC. It is translated as CASSLGSHNEQFF. The chain recombines TRBV5-4 with TRBJ2-1; D gene ambiguous. The V and J ends lost 0 bases and 5 bases respectively, with 6 bases between them. Germline loops: CDR1 SGHNT, CDR2 YYREEE (reference sequence). The CDR3 is made up of 13 amino acids.

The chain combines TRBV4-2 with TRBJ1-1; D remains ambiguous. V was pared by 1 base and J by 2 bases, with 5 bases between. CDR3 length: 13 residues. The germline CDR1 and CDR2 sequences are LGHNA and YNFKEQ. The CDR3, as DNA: TGTGCCAGCAGCCAAGGCAGAAACACTGAAGCTTTCTTT. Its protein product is CASSQGRNTEAFF.

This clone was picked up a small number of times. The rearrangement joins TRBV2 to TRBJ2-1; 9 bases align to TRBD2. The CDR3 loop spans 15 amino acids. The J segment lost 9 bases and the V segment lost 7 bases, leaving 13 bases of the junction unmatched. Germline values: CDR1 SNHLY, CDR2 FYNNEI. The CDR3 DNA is TGTGCCAGCAACGAGGGGGCGGGGGGGCTGCTTGAGCAGTTCTTC. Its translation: CASNEGAGGLLEQFF.

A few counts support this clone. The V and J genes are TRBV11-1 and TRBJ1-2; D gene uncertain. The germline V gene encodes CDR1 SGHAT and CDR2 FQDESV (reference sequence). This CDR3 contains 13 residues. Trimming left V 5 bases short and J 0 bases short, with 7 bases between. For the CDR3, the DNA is TGTGCCAGCAGCCGAACAGCTAACTATGGCTACACCTTC. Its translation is CASSRTANYGYTF.